What follows are 27 T cell receptor beta chains derived from one specimen sequenced in a study of T cell responses to AZD1222 COVID-19 vaccine. Data came from immunoSEQ multiplex PCR; TCRdb stores just in-frame clones and leaves some out. This sample yields 100,000 to 150,000 clones, of which approximately 85% are seen a single time; 5% to 7% belongs to the top ten. The sample consisted of peripheral blood, taken on day 0 of AZD1222 vaccination. The receptors were sampled from an adult in good health.

The rearrangement uses TRBV7-2 and TRBJ2-1, with D unclear. CDR3 length equals 13 residues. Germline-derived CDR1 and CDR2 are SGHTA and FQGNSA. V shed 5 bases and J shed 7 bases, with 12 bases lying between them. CDR3 protein: CASSTQRANEQFF. In nucleotides, the CDR3 is TGTGCCAGCAGCACCCAACGGGCGAATGAGCAGTTCTTC.

V gene TRBV6-4 combines with J gene TRBJ1-4; 7 bases fit TRBD1. This CDR3 spans 14 amino acids. After removal of 6 bases from V and 5 bases from J, the junction contained 6 bases not matched to a gene. Germline CDR1 and CDR2: MRHNA and SNTAGT. CDR3 nucleotides: TGTGCCAGCAGCCCCGGGACAGAGAATGAAAAACTGTTTTTT. Protein product: CASSPGTENEKLFF.

The genes are TRBV4-3 and TRBJ1-1; tentatively, D is TRBD1 (6 bases). Trimming took 4 bases from V and 1 from J, leaving 10 bases between them. Germline CDR1 reads LGHNA; CDR2 reads YSLEER. The CDR3 runs 14 residues. The CDR3 region is CASSRRGGNTEAFF. The CDR3 DNA reads TGCGCCAGCAGCCGCAGGGGAGGGAACACTGAAGCTTTCTTT.

CDR3 loop: CASSPGGGRTEAFF. The CDR3 DNA is TGTGCCAGCAGCCCCGGAGGGGGTCGGACTGAAGCTTTCTTT. The rearrangement uses TRBV2 and TRBJ1-1; tentative D call: TRBD1 (6 bases). V was pared by 6 bases and J by 5 bases, with 16 bases between. CDR1 SNHLY and CDR2 FYNNEI come from the germline V gene. There are 14 residues in the CDR3.

This chain uses TRBV6-2 or TRBV6-3 with TRBJ2-3; TRBD1 matches at 9 bases. The CDR3 is 15 amino acids. J was trimmed by 5 bases and V by 5 bases; bases with no gene match: 8. Germline V gene data show CDR1 as MNHEY and CDR2 as SVGEGT. The CDR3 reads CASSGRTGEVDTQYF. The CDR3 DNA follows: TGTGCCAGCAGTGGTCGGACAGGGGAGGTAGATACGCAGTATTTT.

This chain uses TRBV14 with TRBJ1-1; 9 positions agree with TRBD1. Trimming removed 6 bases from V and 6 bases from J; junction bases left unmatched: 14. The CDR3 totals 16 residues. The germline V gene encodes CDR1 SGHDN and CDR2 FVKESK. CDR3 amino acids: CASRPMGTGLSAEAFF. For the CDR3, the DNA is TGTGCCAGCAGACCGATGGGGACAGGGCTAAGCGCTGAAGCTTTCTTT.

This clone was observed a few times. J is TRBJ2-5 and V is TRBV5-6; TRBD2 aligns across 8 bases. This CDR3 comprises 15 residues. The germline V gene has CDR1 SGHDT and CDR2 YYEEEE. Trimming at V came to 0 bases and at J to 1 base, leaving 2 bases not matched to a gene. The CDR3 DNA sequence: TGTGCCAGCAGCTTGGCCGGGGGGGGCCAAGAGACCCAGTACTTC. It codes for CASSLAGGGQETQYF.

This rearrangement joins TRBV5-6 to TRBJ2-1, with TRBD1 as a possible D gene (5 bases). The length of the CDR3 is 15 residues. Germline CDR1 is SGHDT and CDR2 is YYEEEE. V was shortened by 2 bases and J by 6 bases, with 15 bases between the two germline ends. CDR3 residues: CASSFMGRVSNEQFF. The CDR3 DNA reads TGTGCCAGCAGCTTTATGGGCAGGGTCAGCAATGAGCAGTTCTTC.

Worth noting for this clone: One junction end disagrees with the germline gene, perhaps due to a read error. The chain has TRBV11-2 and TRBJ1-4, with D hard to call. Germline V gene data show CDR1 as SGHAT and CDR2 as FQNNGV. CDR3 length equals 13 residues. For the CDR3, the DNA is TGTGCCAGCAGCTTAGATCTAGTCCAGGCGCGCCATTTT. It specifies CASSLDLVQARHF.

With respect to this clone: Its ends do not fully match the called genes, so a read error is possible. The chain is built from TRBV7-9 and TRBJ2-7; perhaps TRBD2 as D (5 bases). Germline V lookup: CDR1 SEHNR, CDR2 FQNEAQ (reference sequence). The CDR3 runs to 11 residues. DNA of the CDR3: TGTGCCAGCAGCTCGGGGTGGAACGTCGTCTTC. Protein sequence: CASSSGWNVVF.

The V and J genes are TRBV6-5 and TRBJ2-3, with a tentative D call TRBD1 (6 bases). The length of the CDR3 is 16 residues. V lost 0 bases and J lost 2, with 12 bases in between. The germline gives CDR1 MNHEY, CDR2 SVGAGI. Here the CDR3 reads CASSYSGDTSTDTQYF. The CDR3 region has the DNA TGTGCCAGCAGTTACTCGGGGGACACTTCCACAGATACGCAGTATTTT.

The chain uses TRBV10-2 and TRBJ2-7; D ambiguous. CDR1 is WSHSY, CDR2 SAAADI, per germline. The CDR3 sequence is 13 residues long. V lost 3 bases and J 2 bases, leaving 8 bases between the germline ends. The CDR3 sequence: CASSDPPTYEQYF. The CDR3 nucleotides are TGCGCCAGCAGTGACCCCCCGACCTACGAGCAGTACTTC.

The chain uses TRBV9 and TRBJ2-7; TRBD1 matches 11 bases. The ends lost 4 bases at V and 3 bases at J; junction bases unmatched: 6. The CDR3 runs 15 residues. Looked up from germline, CDR1 is SGDLS and CDR2 is YYNGEE. The CDR3 sequence is CASSKRTGGYYEQYF. The CDR3 coding sequence is TGTGCCAGCAGCAAAAGGACAGGGGGCTACTACGAGCAGTACTTC.

This rearrangement joins TRBV5-8 to TRBJ1-1; D not resolved. The CDR3 extends over 14 amino acids. Between the trimmed V and J ends, which lost 1 base and 0 bases, there was a span of 7 bases. CDR1 and CDR2 (germline): SGHTS, YDEGEE. The CDR3: CASSLFKMNTEAFF. The DNA of the CDR3 is TGTGCCAGCAGCTTGTTTAAAATGAACACTGAAGCTTTCTTT.

The chain links TRBV28 to TRBJ2-7; 7 nucleotides agree with TRBD1. This CDR3 region has 14 residues. V trimming: 8 bases; J trimming: 0 bases; junction bases outside the gene matches: 7. Germline CDR1 MDHEN, CDR2 SYDVKM. The CDR3 loop is CASLQAGGSYEQYF. As DNA, the CDR3 is TGTGCCAGCCTACAGGCAGGGGGCTCCTACGAGCAGTACTTC.

This clone has a handful of counts. The CDR3 spells CASSLGTAKPYGYTF. The CDR3 DNA sequence: TGTGCCAGCAGCTTAGGGACAGCGAAACCCTATGGCTACACCTTC. This sequence joins TRBV11-1 and TRBJ1-2; D perhaps matches TRBD1 (6 bases). V was cut by 1 base and J by 4 bases, with 13 bases left in between. The CDR3 covers 15 residues. CDR1 and CDR2 (germline): SGHAT, FQDESV (reference sequence).

V is TRBV16 and J is TRBJ1-5; no definite D call. The CDR3 has 13 residues. V was cut by 3 bases and J by 1 base, with 4 bases left in between. Germline V gene sequence: CDR1 KGHSY, CDR2 FQNENV. The CDR3 protein is CASSQRSNQPQHF. DNA of the CDR3: TGTGCCAGCAGCCAGCGGAGCAATCAGCCCCAGCATTTT.

J is TRBJ2-7 and V is TRBV20-1, with D uncertain. Germline assignment: CDR1 DFQATT and CDR2 SNEGSKA (reference sequence). CDR3 length equals 11 residues. The V end was cut by 5 bases, the J end by 7 bases, with 12 bases between. CDR3 in DNA: TGCAGTGCTGACTCCTTTGAGGAGCAGTACTTC. Translating gives CSADSFEEQYF.

The chain has TRBV6-4 and TRBJ2-1, with 9 bases fitting TRBD2. The CDR3 is 14 residues long. The V segment lost 0 bases and the J segment 7 bases; nucleotides outside the gene matches: 1. Germline loops: CDR1 MRHNA, CDR2 SNTAGT. The CDR3 nucleotides read TGTGCCAGCAGTGACTCTAGCGGGGGAAATGAGCAGTTCTTC. It encodes CASSDSSGGNEQFF.

The genes are TRBV5-1 and TRBJ1-2; weak D call: TRBD1 (6 bases). The V gene lost 3 bases and the J gene lost 4 bases, with 16 bases spanning the gap. The CDR3 is made up of 15 amino acids. Germline CDR1 SGHRS, CDR2 YFSETQ. CDR3 nucleotides: TGCGCCAGCAGCTCAGGGGACGGCTCGTCCTATGGCTACACCTTC. Its protein is CASSSGDGSSYGYTF.

The chain joins TRBV7-2 to TRBJ1-5, with D perhaps TRBD1 (6 bases). Looked up from germline, CDR1 is SGHTA and CDR2 is FQGNSA. The V and J ends lost 4 bases and 7 bases respectively, with 17 bases between them. The CDR3 is 15 residues long. The CDR3 coding sequence is TGTGCCAGCAGCTCAACAGGGCCCCGGGGGCAGCCCCAGCATTTT. Its translation: CASSSTGPRGQPQHF.

This clone has only a few counts. Compared with germline, one end of the junction differs, possibly owing to a read error. V is TRBV5-6 and J is TRBJ1-2, with D maybe TRBD1 (6 bases). Germline CDR1 is SGHDT and CDR2 is YYEEEE. The CDR3 totals 13 residues. The CDR3 coding sequence is TGTGCCAGCAGTTTGGACAGAGGACATGGCTACACCTTC. Protein sequence: CASSLDRGHGYTF.

This clone was detected a few times. The chain links TRBV4-2 to TRBJ1-6; TRBD1 is a possible D gene (5 bases). V gave up 4 bases and J gave up 0 bases, with 7 bases separating them. CDR1 is LGHNA and CDR2 is YNFKEQ in the germline V gene. The CDR3 extends over 15 amino acids. CDR3 sequence (DNA): TGTGCCAGCAGCCGAGGGGCCTCCTATAATTCACCCCTCCACTTT. Its protein product is CASSRGASYNSPLHF.

The V call is TRBV18, the J call TRBJ2-7, with TRBD2 identical over 10 bases. V gave up 6 bases and J gave up 3 bases; unmatched junction bases: 5. Germline assignment: CDR1 KGHSH and CDR2 LQKENI. The CDR3 is made up of 14 amino acids. The CDR3 region is CASSPSGGGYEQYF. The CDR3 nucleotides read TGTGCCAGCTCGCCTAGCGGGGGAGGCTACGAGCAGTACTTC.

The chain joins TRBV5-5 to TRBJ2-1, with 7 bases fitting TRBD1. Germline V gene lookup returns CDR1 SGHKS and CDR2 YYEKEE (reference sequence). The CDR3 loop spans 15 amino acids. V shed 0 bases and J 3 bases; nucleotides not matched to a gene: 3. This CDR3 is CASSLEGQFYNEQFF. The DNA of the CDR3 is TGTGCCAGCAGCTTGGAGGGACAGTTCTACAATGAGCAGTTCTTC.

In its sample, this clone was seen a few times. V and J are TRBV5-5 and TRBJ2-5; 12 bases match TRBD1. V lost 3 bases, J lost 7 bases, and 4 bases stayed unmatched. The CDR3 runs 14 residues. From germline, CDR1 is SGHKS and CDR2 YYEKEE (reference sequence). The CDR3 protein is CASSWGQGAGTQYF. In nucleotides, the CDR3 is TGTGCCAGCAGCTGGGGACAGGGGGCAGGGACCCAGTACTTC. Variable domain in full (rest from reference TRBV5-5 and TRBJ2-5): DAGVTQSPTHLIKTRGQQVTLRCSPISGHKSVSWYQQVLGQGPQFIFQYYEKEERGRGNFPDRFSARQFPNYSSELNVNALLLGDSALYLCASSWGQGAGTQYFGPGTRLLVL.

The genes are TRBV27 and TRBJ1-2; D is unclear. Germline CDR1 and CDR2: MNHEY and SMNVEV (reference sequence). The CDR3 totals 14 residues. The V and J ends lost 3 bases and 5 bases respectively, with 13 bases between them. CDR3 amino acids: CASSFDRVGYGYTF. Written as DNA, the CDR3 is TGTGCCAGCAGTTTCGACCGGGTCGGATATGGCTACACCTTC.